The 17 T cell receptor beta chains in this list originate from one sample, sequenced in a study of prognosis after radiotherapy for stage I lung cancer. Amplification of the TCR beta CDR3 (from genomic DNA) was done by two-round multiplex PCR. Every TRBV and TRBJ gene had its own specific primer in first-round PCR. TCRdb re-called the multiplex PCR reads through MiXCR, storing one row per CDR3 protein. This sample has around 27,000 distinct CDR3 sequences, with roughly 30% found just once. The material was PBMCs, obtained before or after stereotactic body radiation therapy (not recorded which). The receptors were gathered from a donor of 50 years or more with non-small cell lung cancer.

This chain joins TRBV6-2 or TRBV6-3 and TRBJ1-2; tentative D call: TRBD1 (5 bases). V was trimmed by 7 bases and J by 8 bases, leaving 14 bases between them. The CDR3 length is 12 residues. Germline CDR1 and CDR2: MNHEY and SVGEGT. CDR3 DNA: TGTGCCAGCAAGAGGGGAGGAGGAGGCTACACCTTC. It codes for CASKRGGGGYTF.

This clonotype was recorded many times. V is TRBV20-1 and J is TRBJ2-3, with 7 bases that match TRBD2. This CDR3 contains 13 residues. Per the germline V gene, CDR1 is DFQATT and CDR2 is SNEGSKA (reference sequence). This CDR3 reads CGGLGGNTDTQYF. The CDR3, as DNA: TGCGGGGGATTGGGGGGGAACACAGATACGCAGTATTTT.

This clonotype occurred many times. The chain joins TRBV4-1 to TRBJ2-3; 12 bases agree with TRBD2. CDR1 is MGHRA and CDR2 is YSYEKL in the germline V gene. The CDR3 length is 17 residues. The V segment lost 1 base and the J segment 5 bases; nucleotides outside the gene matches: 7. CDR3 DNA: TGCGCCAGCAGCCAAGTGGTGTCTAGCGGGAGGGGAGATACGCAGTATTTT. This encodes CASSQVVSSGRGDTQYF.

This clonotype occurred many times. This rearrangement joins TRBV4-1 to TRBJ1-6; D gene uncertain. This CDR3 has 13 residues. Trimming pared 0 bases from V and 8 bases from J, leaving 5 bases between. Germline V gene sequence: CDR1 MGHRA, CDR2 YSYEKL. CDR3 in DNA: TGCGCCAGCAGCCAAGAAAAAGATTCACCCCTCCACTTT. This sequence encodes CASSQEKDSPLHF.

This sequence joins TRBV2 and TRBJ2-2; TRBD2 agrees at 8 bases. V shed 7 bases and J 4 bases; nucleotides not matched to a gene: 5. The CDR3 totals 14 residues. Germline V CDR1 and CDR2: SNHLY, FYNNEI. The CDR3 is CASILAGSTGELFF. The CDR3 nucleotides read TGTGCCAGCATATTAGCGGGATCCACCGGGGAGCTGTTTTTT.

This clonotype was detected ten times or more. The chain links TRBV10-3 to TRBJ2-7, with 13 nucleotides matching TRBD2. Trimming cost V 10 bases and J 4 bases; bases outside gene matches: 7. The germline V gene has CDR1 ENHRY and CDR2 SYGVKD. The CDR3 runs to 14 residues. The CDR3 reads CATGTSGTLYEQYF. The DNA of the CDR3 is TGTGCCACGGGGACTAGCGGGACCCTATACGAGCAGTACTTC.

This clonotype has at least ten counts. This sequence joins TRBV12-5 and TRBJ2-2; D gene ambiguous. V lost 6 bases to trimming and J lost 4 bases, with 9 bases between them. Germline assignment: CDR1 LGHNT and CDR2 FRNRAP. The CDR3 sequence is 13 residues long. The CDR3 bases are TGTGCTAGTGGCCCGGCATCCACCGGGGAGCTGTTTTTT. It is translated as CASGPASTGELFF.

This clonotype was detected many times. V gene TRBV6-1 combines with J gene TRBJ1-5; 7 bases are shared with TRBD1. The V segment lost 6 bases and the J segment 0 bases; nucleotides outside the gene matches: 11. Germline lookup yields CDR1 MNHNS and CDR2 SASEGT. The CDR3 consists of 17 residues. CDR3 coding DNA: TGTGCCAGCAGGGGAAGGACAGGAGGAATTAGCAATCAGCCCCAGCATTTT. Its translation is CASRGRTGGISNQPQHF.

This clonotype occurred many times. V and J are TRBV2 and TRBJ1-2, with a tentative D call TRBD1 (5 bases). Germline assignment: CDR1 SNHLY and CDR2 FYNNEI. CDR3 size: 13 residues. Trimming cost V 4 bases and J 7 bases, with 13 bases left between them. In DNA, the CDR3 is TGTGCCAGCAGTGTAGGGGTCCTTTTTGGCTACACCTTC. Protein sequence: CASSVGVLFGYTF.

At least ten counts were recorded for this clonotype. The gene calls are TRBV3-1 and TRBJ1-6; tentatively, D is TRBD1 (6 bases). Germline V lookup: CDR1 LGHDT, CDR2 YNNKEL (reference sequence). The V and J ends lost 1 base and 10 bases respectively, with 11 bases between them. This CDR3 has 14 amino acids. DNA for the CDR3: TGTGCCAGCAGCCAAGGACAGGATGAATCACCCCTCCACTTT. Translation: CASSQGQDESPLHF.

About this clonotype: One base separates it from a far larger clone, so it is likely a read error. The chain is built from TRBV6-2 or TRBV6-3 and TRBJ2-5; D remains ambiguous. Germline V gene sequence: CDR1 MNHEY, CDR2 SVGEGT. The CDR3 length is 12 residues. The CDR3 DNA reads as TGTTCCAGCAGTGAAGCAGGCGAGACCCAGTACTTC. This gives the protein CSSSEAGETQYF.

This clonotype showed up many times. The V gene is TRBV6-1, the J gene TRBJ2-7; no definite D call. The CDR3 covers 13 residues. V gave up 5 bases and J gave up 5 bases, with 13 bases separating them. The germline V gene encodes CDR1 MNHNS and CDR2 SASEGT. CDR3: CASSPDQDDEQYF. In DNA form, the CDR3 reads TGTGCCAGCAGTCCCGACCAGGATGACGAGCAGTACTTC.

Notes on this clonotype: One junction end does not reproduce the germline sequence, and a read error may be involved. This chain joins TRBV7-8 and TRBJ2-7; tentative D call: TRBD2 (5 bases). The V gene's germline CDR1 is SGHVS and CDR2 FQNEAQ. This CDR3 region has 15 residues. CDR3 sequence reads: CASSQTTGIAYEQHF. CDR3 DNA sequence: TGTGCCAGCAGCCAAACTACGGGAATAGCCTACGAGCAGCACTTC.

The chain employs TRBV19 and TRBJ2-3, with 9 bases identical to TRBD2. Looked up from germline, CDR1 is LNHDA and CDR2 is SQIVND (reference sequence). V lost 7 bases and J lost 6; bases outside the gene matches: 14. The CDR3 covers 16 residues. The CDR3 nucleotides are TGTGCCAGTAACTCCCCTTTTAGCGGGAGTACCGATACGCAGTATTTT. It specifies CASNSPFSGSTDTQYF.

There are many counts of this clonotype. The J gene is TRBJ2-7, the V gene TRBV19; 7 bases are a match to TRBD1. Germline CDR1 LNHDA, CDR2 SQIVND (reference sequence). This CDR3 has 14 amino acids. V trimming: 5 bases; J trimming: 6 bases; junction bases outside the gene matches: 10. In DNA form, the CDR3 reads TGTGCCAGTAGTGTCCGACAGGGAGATGGCGAGCAGTACTTC. This encodes CASSVRQGDGEQYF.

This clonotype came up many times. J is TRBJ2-5 and V is TRBV24-1; D tentatively fits TRBD1 or TRBD2 (5 bases each). V was shortened by 0 bases and J by 7 bases, with 14 bases between the two germline ends. The CDR3 is 15 residues long. Germline V gives CDR1 KGHDR, CDR2 SFDVKD. This chain's CDR3 is CATSDLYEGMGTQYF. The DNA for the CDR3 is TGTGCCACCAGTGATTTGTATGAGGGGATGGGGACCCAGTACTTC.

This clonotype was counted many times. The chain uses TRBV20-1 and TRBJ1-4; D remains ambiguous. V lost 0 bases and J 7 bases, leaving 9 bases between the germline ends. The CDR3 runs to 13 residues. Germline CDR1 reads DFQATT; CDR2 reads SNEGSKA (reference sequence). CDR3 nucleotides: TGCAGTGCTAGAGATGCTATTGCTGAAAAACTGTTTTTT. Its protein is CSARDAIAEKLFF.